A single sample is the source of the 27 T cell receptor beta chains below, sequenced in a study of blood T cells in healthy people across ages. Alongside a J-beta primer mix, a sample-barcoded 5' primer served in a second PCR lasting about 7 to 11 cycles. TCRdb redid the calling of the 5' RACE reads with MiXCR, one entry per CDR3 protein. Among about 770,000 distinct CDR3 sequences listed, approximately 44% were seen once. Specimen: blood. These receptors came from a man in his fifties or sixties in good health.

J is TRBJ2-4 and V is TRBV12-3 or TRBV12-4; 13 bases line up with TRBD2. V lost 6 bases and J lost 7; bases outside the gene matches: 3. The CDR3 has 14 amino acids. The CDR3 DNA sequence: TGTGCCAGCAGACTAGCGGGGGGGGTGAACATTCAGTACTTC. Protein sequence: CASRLAGGVNIQYF.

This rearrangement joins TRBV7-2 to TRBJ2-5, with TRBD2 as a possible D gene (6 bases). This CDR3 spans 16 amino acids. V shed 5 bases and J shed 1 base, with 17 bases lying between them. CDR1 SGHTA and CDR2 FQGNSA come from the germline V gene. The CDR3 loop is CASSLQASAFQETQYF. CDR3 DNA: TGTGCCAGCAGCCTTCAGGCTAGCGCCTTCCAAGAGACCCAGTACTTC.

The J gene is TRBJ1-6, the V gene TRBV12-3 or TRBV12-4; a possible D gene is TRBD1 (6 bases). The V end lost 5 bases, the J end lost 12 bases, and 11 bases lay between the germline ends. CDR3 size: 12 residues. In nucleotides, the CDR3 is TGTGCCAGCAGTCGCCAGGGGAAACCCCTCCACTTT. Translated, it gives CASSRQGKPLHF.

In its sample, this clonotype was seen a few times. V usage is TRBV6-1 and J usage is TRBJ1-5, with D hard to call. Trimming removed 6 bases at V and 5 bases at J, with 8 bases between. The CDR3 runs to 12 residues. Germline assignment: CDR1 MNHNS and CDR2 SASEGT. CDR3 DNA: TGTGCCAGCAGGGACGGATATCAGCCCCAGCATTTT. Amino acid sequence: CASRDGYQPQHF.

The CDR3 protein is CASQTDLNYGYTF. CDR3 bases: TGTGCCAGCCAAACGGACCTAAACTATGGCTACACCTTC. This chain joins TRBV2 and TRBJ1-2; D unresolved. Germline CDR1 SNHLY, CDR2 FYNNEI. The CDR3 sequence is 13 residues long. Trimming removed 8 bases from V and 2 bases from J, with 12 bases in between.

This chain links TRBV12-3 or TRBV12-4 with TRBJ2-7; D is perhaps TRBD2 (6 bases). The CDR3 contains 15 residues. The ends were cut back, 6 bases at V and 1 base at J, with 16 bases in the middle. CDR3 in DNA: TGTGCCAGCAGCCCGGGACTCCAAGAATCCTACGAGCAGTACTTC. It codes for CASSPGLQESYEQYF.

The CDR3 DNA is TGTGCCAGCAGCTTATCTTCGGCTGAGGCCAATGAGCAGTTCTTC. Amino acids: CASSLSSAEANEQFF. This sequence joins TRBV7-9 and TRBJ2-1; D uncertain. V was clipped by 2 bases and J by 6 bases, with 14 bases between them. CDR1 SEHNR and CDR2 FQNEAQ come from the germline V gene (reference sequence). This CDR3 has 15 residues.

The genes are TRBV6-1 and TRBJ2-3; 14 positions agree with TRBD2. This CDR3 is 16 amino acids long. Germline CDR1 is MNHNS and CDR2 is SASEGT. With 6 bases clipped from V and 0 bases from J, the junction kept 2 bases outside the gene matches. The CDR3 region has the DNA TGTGCCAGCAGGGGGACTAGCGGGGGTAGCACAGATACGCAGTATTTT. Translating gives CASRGTSGGSTDTQYF.

The genes are TRBV2 and TRBJ2-7, with 7 positions matching TRBD1. The J segment lost 8 bases and the V segment lost 5 bases, leaving 12 bases of the junction unmatched. The CDR3 extends over 14 amino acids. CDR1 is SNHLY, CDR2 FYNNEI, per germline. This CDR3 is CASSFLTGPYKQYF. The CDR3 region has the DNA TGTGCCAGCAGTTTCCTGACAGGGCCTTACAAGCAGTACTTC.

The genes are TRBV10-3 and TRBJ2-6; 8 bases are shared with TRBD1. The germline CDR1 and CDR2 sequences are ENHRY and SYGVKD. The CDR3 totals 17 residues. The ends lost 4 bases at V and 2 bases at J; junction bases unmatched: 7. For the CDR3, the DNA is TGTGCCATCAGTGCTGCAGGGGGCGGGACTGGGGCCAACGTCCTGACTTTC. Encoded protein: CAISAAGGGTGANVLTF.

This clonotype was detected only a few times. V usage is TRBV21-1 and J usage is TRBJ2-7; whether TRBD1, the table's D call, matches the DNA was not checked. TRBV21-1 is marked as a pseudogene. The CDR3 is 15 residues long. CDR3 in amino acids: CASSIRDRGPDEQYF. The CDR3 DNA is TGTGCCAGCAGCATCCGGGACAGGGGGCCTGACGAGCAGTACTTC.

This clonotype was seen only a few times. This chain links TRBV24-1 with TRBJ1-2, with 9 bases fitting TRBD1. V dropped 1 base and J dropped 2; count of bases not matched to a gene: 4. Germline CDR1 and CDR2: KGHDR and SFDVKD. This CDR3 comprises 16 residues. CDR3 in DNA: TGTGCCACCAGTGATTTAACGGGACAGGGAAACTATGGCTACACCTTC. This sequence encodes CATSDLTGQGNYGYTF.

The chain carries TRBV7-9 and TRBJ2-3; 11 bases fit TRBD1. The germline CDR1 and CDR2 sequences are SEHNR and FQNEAQ (reference sequence). V was pared by 5 bases and J by 5 bases, with 3 bases of the junction left unmatched. The CDR3 has 14 amino acids. The CDR3 loop reads CASSPGQGEDTQYF. In DNA form, the CDR3 reads TGTGCCAGCAGCCCGGGACAGGGGGAAGATACGCAGTATTTT.

This clonotype was observed once. This chain joins TRBV6-2 or TRBV6-3 and TRBJ1-5; no clear D. Germline CDR1 reads MNHEY; CDR2 reads SVGEGT. The V end was cut by 4 bases, the J end by 8 bases, with 12 bases between. This CDR3 is built from 13 residues. This chain's CDR3 is CASSSLNREPQHF. The CDR3 DNA reads as TGTGCCAGCAGTTCTCTAAATCGGGAGCCCCAGCATTTT.

As to this clonotype: A much larger clone differs from this one at a single base, so this may be a read error. J is TRBJ2-7 and V is TRBV28; no reliable D call. Per the germline V gene, CDR1 is MDHEN and CDR2 is SYDVKM. The CDR3 totals 13 residues. The CDR3 here is CANSLRSSYEQYF. As DNA, the CDR3 is TGTGCCAACAGTTTAAGGAGCTCCTACGAGCAGTACTTC.

This chain uses TRBV10-2 with TRBJ2-6, with 7 bases identical to TRBD2. The germline V gene encodes CDR1 WSHSY and CDR2 SAAADI. The V segment lost 5 bases and the J segment 0 bases; nucleotides outside the gene matches: 7. CDR3 length: 17 residues. The CDR3: CASSKKRGSSGANVLTF. The CDR3 region has the DNA TGCGCCAGCAGTAAAAAGCGGGGATCCTCTGGGGCCAACGTCCTGACTTTC.

The genes are TRBV5-1 and TRBJ2-5; the match to TRBD1 covers 7 bases. The tail of the sequence fits TRBJ2-7 better, so the J call may be wrong. The CDR3 spans 14 residues. Germline V gene sequence: CDR1 SGHRS, CDR2 YFSETQ. CDR3 sequence: CASSLVGQDYEQYF. The CDR3 DNA follows: TGCGCCAGCAGCTTGGTTGGACAGGACTACGAGCAGTACTTC.

The CDR3 coding sequence is TGTGCCAGCAGCTTAAACAAGGACGCAAATCAGCCCCAGCATTTT. Encoded protein: CASSLNKDANQPQHF. The J gene is TRBJ1-5, the V gene TRBV7-2; no clear D. Germline-derived CDR1 and CDR2 are SGHTA and FQGNSA. This CDR3 is built from 15 residues. V was pared by 2 bases and J by 4 bases, with 12 bases between.

The chain employs TRBV2 and TRBJ2-5, with D unclear. Germline CDR1 reads SNHLY; CDR2 reads FYNNEI. V was shortened by 7 bases and J by 1 base, with 4 bases between the two germline ends. The CDR3 length is 11 residues. For the CDR3, the DNA is TGTGCCAGCACCATCCAAGAGACCCAGTACTTC. It yields the protein CASTIQETQYF.

This clonotype was detected a few times. V is TRBV11-2 and J is TRBJ2-7; D is possibly TRBD1 (6 bases). Germline CDR1 is SGHAT and CDR2 is FQNNGV. The CDR3 length is 15 residues. Trimming shortened V by 5 bases and J by 4 bases, and 18 bases separated the two germline ends. CDR3 region: CASSPKEGVLYEQYF. In DNA form, the CDR3 reads TGTGCCAGCAGCCCGAAAGAGGGGGTTCTTTACGAGCAGTACTTC.

Notes on this clonotype: This may stem from a read error, because a much larger clone lies one nucleotide away. The V gene is TRBV4-3, the J gene TRBJ1-4; 9 positions match TRBD1. Germline V lookup: CDR1 LGHNA, CDR2 YSLEER. Unmatched junction bases numbered 10, after V lost 4 bases and J lost 7 bases. The CDR3 totals 16 residues. The CDR3 protein is CASSPTPGQGGEKLFF. CDR3 sequence (DNA): TGCGCCAGCAGCCCTACACCGGGACAGGGAGGTGAAAAACTGTTTTTT.

This clonotype was counted a few times. The chain has TRBV11-2 and TRBJ2-3, with TRBD2 identical over 12 bases. With V trimmed by 5 bases and J by 1 base, 13 bases remained unmatched. The CDR3 spans 19 residues. Germline lookup yields CDR1 SGHAT and CDR2 FQNNGV. The CDR3 sequence: CASSPRTSGEPPRTDTQYF. The CDR3 DNA follows: TGTGCCAGCAGCCCCCGGACTAGCGGGGAGCCACCTCGCACAGATACGCAGTATTTT.

This clonotype came up once. The CDR3, as DNA: TGTGCCAGCAGCCCAGTTGGCTACCTCACCGGGGAGCTGTTTTTT. Its protein product is CASSPVGYLTGELFF. The rearrangement links TRBV7-2 to TRBJ2-2; no definite D call. This CDR3 comprises 15 residues. V was trimmed by 5 bases and J by 4 bases, leaving 14 bases between them. The germline gives CDR1 SGHTA, CDR2 FQGNSA. Supplemented by reference TRBV7-2 and TRBJ2-2, the full variable domain reads GAGVSQSPSNKVTEKGKDVELRCDPISGHTALYWYRQSLGQGLEFLIYFQGNSAPDKSGLPSDRFSAERTGGSVSTLTIQRTQQEDSAVYLCASSPVGYLTGELFFGEGSRLTVL.

V usage is TRBV25-1 and J usage is TRBJ1-4; 7 bases fit TRBD1. Trimming cost V 3 bases and J 3 bases; bases outside gene matches: 4. The CDR3 length is 15 residues. Germline V gene sequence: CDR1 MGHDK, CDR2 SYGVNS. CDR3 coding DNA: TGTGCCAGCAGTGACCCGACAGGGCCTAATGAAAAACTGTTTTTT. It translates to CASSDPTGPNEKLFF.

This clonotype was found a few times. V usage is TRBV6-5 and J usage is TRBJ1-4, with D perhaps matching TRBD1 (6 bases). The CDR3 has 16 residues. Germline values: CDR1 MNHEY, CDR2 SVGAGI. V was cut by 2 bases and J by 5 bases, with 15 bases left in between. DNA of the CDR3: TGTGCCAGCAGTTACGGACAGACAGCTACAAATGAAAAACTGTTTTTT. Translation: CASSYGQTATNEKLFF.

This clonotype was recorded a few times. The rearrangement links TRBV20-1 to TRBJ2-5; D may be TRBD2 (5 bases). This CDR3 spans 13 amino acids. V lost 0 bases and J lost 0, with 5 bases in between. From germline, CDR1 is DFQATT and CDR2 SNEGSKA (reference sequence). CDR3 nucleotide sequence: TGCAGTGCTAGAGAACTAGACCAAGAGACCCAGTACTTC. Amino acids: CSARELDQETQYF.

This clonotype was seen a few times. CDR3 region: CAGGATWQPDRSYTF. The DNA for the CDR3 is TGTGCCGGAGGGGCCACCTGGCAGCCTGATAGAAGCTACACCTTC. The J gene is TRBJ1-2, the V gene TRBV2; tentative D call: TRBD1 (5 bases). The CDR3 consists of 15 residues. The germline V gene encodes CDR1 SNHLY and CDR2 FYNNEI. Between the trimmed V and J ends, which lost 11 bases and 9 bases, there was a span of 28 bases.